The T cell receptor beta chain under discussion was sequenced for a study of shared clonotypes between healthy human individuals. The V end was cut by 2 bases, the J end by 5 bases, with 19 bases between. The CDR3 is 17 residues long. Germline values: CDR1 KGHSH, CDR2 LQKENI. Of note for this clone: Its matching antigen is unknown.

Study outcomes and limitations: The study generally estimated greater richness for naive than memory subsets. Naive CD4 clonotype sharing across a handful of donors was 4% to 5%.

Here immunoSEQ multiplex PCR was the method, and the copy in TCRdb shows in-frame clones only, minus some. The sample shows roughly 2,500,000 clones, roughly 93% of them seen only once. Specimen: naive CD4+ T cells from PBMCs. Subset noted: CD45RA+ positively selected. The V gene is TRBV18, the J gene TRBJ1-3; tentatively, D is TRBD1 (6 bases). The clonotype was recovered from a man in his late teens or twenties in good health. Some clones in this sample may be carry-over from other donors' samples. DNA of the CDR3: TGTGCCAGCTCACCATTCTCGTTGCTGGGGGGCAGAAACACCATATATTTT. It yields the protein CASSPFSLLGGRNTIYF.